This T cell receptor beta chain was identified during a study of blood T cell repertoires in COVID-19. Some clones are missing from TCRdb's copy, which holds only in-frame ones; the method was immunoSEQ multiplex PCR. The sample includes some 290,000 clones, around 90% of them seen just once. The sequence derives from a woman aged 35 to 49 with COVID-19, enrolled during active disease. The sequencing sample was made of peripheral blood.

The CDR3 sequence: CASSVYRENSPLHF. CDR3 sequence (DNA): TGTGCCAGCAGTGTATACAGGGAGAATTCACCCCTCCACTTT. V and J are TRBV2 and TRBJ1-6, with a weak D call TRBD1 (6 bases). Germline V gene data show CDR1 as SNHLY and CDR2 as FYNNEI. The CDR3 has 14 amino acids. V lost 4 bases to trimming and J lost 7 bases, with 11 bases between them.